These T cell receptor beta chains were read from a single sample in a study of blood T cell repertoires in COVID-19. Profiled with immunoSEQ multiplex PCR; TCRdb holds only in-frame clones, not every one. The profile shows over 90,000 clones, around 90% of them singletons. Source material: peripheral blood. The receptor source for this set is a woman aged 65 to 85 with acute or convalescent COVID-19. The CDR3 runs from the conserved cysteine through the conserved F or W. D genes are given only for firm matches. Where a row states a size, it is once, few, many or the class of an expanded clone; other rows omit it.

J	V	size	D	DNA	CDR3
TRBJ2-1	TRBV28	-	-	TGTGCCAGCAGTTCCCCACCCAGTGAGCAGTTCTTC	CASSSPPSEQFF
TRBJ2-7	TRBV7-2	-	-	TGTGCCAGCAGCTTAACACTAAACGAGCAGTACTTC	CASSLTLNEQYF
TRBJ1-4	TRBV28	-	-	TGTGCCAGCAGAGAACAGGGAGCTGAAAAACTGTTTTTT	CASREQGAEKLFF
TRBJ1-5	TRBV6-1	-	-	TGTGCCAGCAGTGAAGAGAGGAGATCCAATCAGCCCCAGCATTTT	CASSEERRSNQPQHF
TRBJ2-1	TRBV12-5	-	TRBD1	TGTGCTAGTGGTTTTGAAACCGGGACAGGGTTTCGGTATGAGCAGTTCTTC	CASGFETGTGFRYEQFF
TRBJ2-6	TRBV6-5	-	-	TGTGCCAGCAGTTCCCCCCAGGGGACCGGGGCCAACGTCCTGACTTTC	CASSSPQGTGANVLTF
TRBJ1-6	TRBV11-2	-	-	TGTGCCAGCAGCTTAGGGCAGGCCGAGAATTCACCCCTCCACTTT	CASSLGQAENSPLHF
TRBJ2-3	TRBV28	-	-	TGTGCCAGCTTATCCGGGACCCCGGGGGGCACAGATACGCAGTATTTT	CASLSGTPGGTDTQYF
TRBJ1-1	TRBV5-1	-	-	TGCGCCAGCAGCTGGGGCGTGGGTTTACGGAACACTGAAGCTTTCTTT	CASSWGVGLRNTEAFF
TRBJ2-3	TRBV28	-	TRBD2	TGTGCCAGCAGTTTATCCCCGTGGACTAGCGGGATAGGGACAGATACGCAGTATTTT	CASSLSPWTSGIGTDTQYF
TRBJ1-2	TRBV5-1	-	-	TGCGCCAGCAGGCGACAGGAGATTTATGGCTACACCTTC	CASRRQEIYGYTF
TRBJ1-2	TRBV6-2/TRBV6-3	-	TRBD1	TGTGCCAGCAGTCCAAATGACAGGGGGCATGGCTACACCTTC	CASSPNDRGHGYTF
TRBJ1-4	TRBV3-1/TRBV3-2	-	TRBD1	TGTGCCAGCAGTCAGAACAGGGGAACTAATGAAAAACTGTTTTTT	CASSQNRGTNEKLFF
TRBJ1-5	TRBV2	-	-	TGTGCCAGCCATTCAGGCAGCCAGCCCCAGCATTTT	CASHSGSQPQHF
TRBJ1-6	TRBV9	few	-	TGTGCCAGCAGCCCTCTCAATTCACCCCTCCACTTT	CASSPLNSPLHF
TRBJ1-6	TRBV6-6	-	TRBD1	TGTGCCGTACCGGGACAGGGGGTTTCACCCCTCCACTTT	CAVPGQGVSPLHF
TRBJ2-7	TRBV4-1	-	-	TGCGCCAGCAGCCAAGTTGCGGGGGCGGGGGAGCAGTACTTC	CASSQVAGAGEQYF
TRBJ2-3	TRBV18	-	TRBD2	TGTGCCAGCTCACCCCGGACTAGCGGGTCATCCACAGATACGCAGTATTTT	CASSPRTSGSSTDTQYF
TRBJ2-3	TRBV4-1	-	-	TGCGCCAGCAGCCAAAACAGGGAAGATACGCAGTATTTT	CASSQNREDTQYF
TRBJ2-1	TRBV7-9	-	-	TGTGCCAGCAGCTTAACAGTGACAGTCAAATTGGCCGACTCAAATGAGCAGTTCTTC	CASSLTVTVKLADSNEQFF
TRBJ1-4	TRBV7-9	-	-	TGTGCCAGCAGCTCCGGCCGGGGTTACAGGGCTGATGAAAAACTGTTTTTT	CASSSGRGYRADEKLFF
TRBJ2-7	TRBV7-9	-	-	TGTGCCAGCAGCTTATCGGGACAACTCTACGAGCAGTACTTC	CASSLSGQLYEQYF
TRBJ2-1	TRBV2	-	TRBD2	TGTGCCACCAAGGGACTAGCGGGTTACAATGAGCAGTTCTTC	CATKGLAGYNEQFF
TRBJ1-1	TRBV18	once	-	TGTGCCAGCTCACCCTCGGGAGGCGTTGAAGCTTTCTTT	CASSPSGGVEAFF
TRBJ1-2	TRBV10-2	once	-	TGCGCCAGCAGTGAGCTCACGGAGGTTGGGGGGGTTTATGGCTACACCTTC	CASSELTEVGGVYGYTF
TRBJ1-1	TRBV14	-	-	TGTGCCAGCAGCCATGATTGGGGGCAGGTACGGAACACTGAAGCTTTCTTT	CASSHDWGQVRNTEAFF
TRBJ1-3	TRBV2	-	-	TGTGCCAGCAGCGCGACAGGTGCTGGAAACACCATATATTTT	CASSATGAGNTIYF
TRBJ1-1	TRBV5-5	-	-	TGTGCCAGCAGCACTAAATACAACGGGGACATGAACACTGAAGCTTTCTTT	CASSTKYNGDMNTEAFF
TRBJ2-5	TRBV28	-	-	TGTGCCAGCAGTTCTAAAGAGACCCAGTACTTC	CASSSKETQYF
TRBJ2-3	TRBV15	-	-	TGTGCCACCAGCAGAGATCCAAACAGGCGCACAGATACGCAGTATTTT	CATSRDPNRRTDTQYF
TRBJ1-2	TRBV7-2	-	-	TGTGCCAGCAGCTTCCGAACAGGGGGCTACACCTTC	CASSFRTGGYTF
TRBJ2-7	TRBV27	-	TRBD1	TGTGCCAGCAGTTTAGGGACAGGGAACTACGAGCAGTACTTC	CASSLGTGNYEQYF
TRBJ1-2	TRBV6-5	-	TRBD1	TGTGCCAGCAGACCGACAGGGTTGGGCTATGGCTACACCTTC	CASRPTGLGYGYTF
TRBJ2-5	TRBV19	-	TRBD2	TGTGCCAGTAGCCTAAGGACTAGCGGGGGGGATCGAGAGACCCAGTACTTC	CASSLRTSGGDRETQYF
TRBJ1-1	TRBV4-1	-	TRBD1	TGCGCCAGCAGCCAAGACGAGGGGGCTCTCGAAGCTTTCTTT	CASSQDEGALEAFF
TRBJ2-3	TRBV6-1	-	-	TGTGCCAGCAGTGAACGGGGGGCCAGCACAGATACGCAGTATTTT	CASSERGASTDTQYF
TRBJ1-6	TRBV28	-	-	TGTGCCAGCAGTTTGGAGTTGGTCAGAGGTTCGAATTCACCCCTCCACTTT	CASSLELVRGSNSPLHF
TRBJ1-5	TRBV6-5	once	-	TGTGCCAGCAGAAATGGGGGCGTGAGCAATCAGCCCCAGCATTTT	CASRNGGVSNQPQHF
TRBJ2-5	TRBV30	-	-	TGCGCCCTAGCCAGGTTTGAGACCCAGTACTTC	CALARFETQYF
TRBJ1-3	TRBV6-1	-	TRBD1	TGTGCCAGCAGTGAAGGGGACAGGGGCAAGAGCTCTGGAAACACCATATATTTT	CASSEGDRGKSSGNTIYF